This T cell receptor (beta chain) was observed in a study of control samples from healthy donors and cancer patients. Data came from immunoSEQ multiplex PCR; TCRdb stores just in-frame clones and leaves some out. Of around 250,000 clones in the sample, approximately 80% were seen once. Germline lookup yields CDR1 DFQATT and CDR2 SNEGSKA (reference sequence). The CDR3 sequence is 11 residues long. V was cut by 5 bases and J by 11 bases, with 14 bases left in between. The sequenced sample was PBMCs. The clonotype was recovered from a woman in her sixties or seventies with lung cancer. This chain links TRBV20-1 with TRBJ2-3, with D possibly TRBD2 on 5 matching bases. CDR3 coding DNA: TGCAGTGCTGATCGGGAAGCACGGCAGTATTTT. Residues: CSADREARQYF.